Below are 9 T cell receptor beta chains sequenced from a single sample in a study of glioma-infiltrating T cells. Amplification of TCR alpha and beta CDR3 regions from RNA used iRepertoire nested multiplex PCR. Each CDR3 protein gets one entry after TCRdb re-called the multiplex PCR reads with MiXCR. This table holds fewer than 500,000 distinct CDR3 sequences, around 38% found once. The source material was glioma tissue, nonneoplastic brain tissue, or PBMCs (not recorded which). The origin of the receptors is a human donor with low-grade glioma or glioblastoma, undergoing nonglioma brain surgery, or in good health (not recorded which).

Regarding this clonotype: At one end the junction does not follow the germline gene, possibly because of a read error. The CDR3 loop is CASSQEGQVLTEAFF. Written as DNA, the CDR3 is TGTGCCAGCAGCCAAGAGGGACAGGTACTCACTGAAGCGTTCTTT. The chain couples TRBV4-2 to TRBJ2-3; 8 bases map to TRBD1. CDR3 size: 15 residues. Germline values: CDR1 LGHNA, CDR2 YNFKEQ.

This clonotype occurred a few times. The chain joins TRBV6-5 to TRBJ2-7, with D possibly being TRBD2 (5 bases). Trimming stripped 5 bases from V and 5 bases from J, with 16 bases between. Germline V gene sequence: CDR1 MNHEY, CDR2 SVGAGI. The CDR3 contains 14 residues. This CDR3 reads CASSLHLSGDEQYF. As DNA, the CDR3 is TGTGCCAGCAGTCTTCACCTAAGCGGAGACGAGCAGTACTTC.

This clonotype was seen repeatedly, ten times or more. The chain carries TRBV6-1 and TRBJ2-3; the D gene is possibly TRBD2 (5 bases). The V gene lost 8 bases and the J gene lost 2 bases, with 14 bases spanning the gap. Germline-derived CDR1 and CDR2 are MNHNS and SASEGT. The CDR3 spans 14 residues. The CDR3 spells CASFQGLHTDTQYF. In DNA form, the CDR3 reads TGTGCCAGCTTTCAAGGACTCCACACAGATACGCAGTATTTT.

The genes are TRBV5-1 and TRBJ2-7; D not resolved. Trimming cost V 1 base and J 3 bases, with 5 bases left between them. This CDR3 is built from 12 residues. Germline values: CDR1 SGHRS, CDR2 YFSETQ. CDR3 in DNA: TGCGCCAGCAGCTTGTTTGACTACGAGCAGTACTTC. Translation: CASSLFDYEQYF.

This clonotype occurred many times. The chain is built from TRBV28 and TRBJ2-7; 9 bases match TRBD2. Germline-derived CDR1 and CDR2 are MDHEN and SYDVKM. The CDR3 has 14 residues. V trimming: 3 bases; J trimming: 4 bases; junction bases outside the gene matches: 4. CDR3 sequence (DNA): TGTGCCAGCAGTTTGGTAGCGGGGGTTTACGAGCAGTACTTC. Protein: CASSLVAGVYEQYF. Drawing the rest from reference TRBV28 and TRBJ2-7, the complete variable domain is DVKVTQSSRYLVKRTGEKVFLECVQDMDHENMFWYRQDPGLGLRLIYFSYDVKMKEKGDIPEGYSVSREKKERFSLILESASTNQTSMYLCASSLVAGVYEQYFGPGTRLTVT.

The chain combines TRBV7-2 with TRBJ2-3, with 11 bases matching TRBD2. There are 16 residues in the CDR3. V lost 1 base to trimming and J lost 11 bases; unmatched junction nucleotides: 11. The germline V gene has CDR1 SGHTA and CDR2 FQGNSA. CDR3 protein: CASSLGPSGRPYEQYF. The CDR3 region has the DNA TGTGCCAGCAGCTTAGGCCCTAGCGGGAGGCCCTACGAGCAGTATTTT.

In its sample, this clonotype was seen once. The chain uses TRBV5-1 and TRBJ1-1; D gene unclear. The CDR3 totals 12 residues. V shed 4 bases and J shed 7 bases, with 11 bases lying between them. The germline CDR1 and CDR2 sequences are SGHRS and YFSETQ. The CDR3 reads CASSPDGFEAFF. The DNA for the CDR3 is TGCGCCAGCAGCCCGGATGGGTTTGAAGCTTTCTTT.

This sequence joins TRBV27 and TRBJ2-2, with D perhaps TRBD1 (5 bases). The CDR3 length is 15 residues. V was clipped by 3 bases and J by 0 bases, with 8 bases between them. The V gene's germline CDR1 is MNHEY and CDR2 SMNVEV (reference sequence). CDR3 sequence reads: CASSFRQSNTGELFF. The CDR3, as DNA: TGTGCCAGCAGTTTTAGACAGTCGAACACCGGGGAGCTGTTTTTT.

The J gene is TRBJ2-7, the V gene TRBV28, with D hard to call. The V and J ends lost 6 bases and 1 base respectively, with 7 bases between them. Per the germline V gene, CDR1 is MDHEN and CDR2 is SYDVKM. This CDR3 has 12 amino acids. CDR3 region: CASSSISYEQYF. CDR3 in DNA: TGTGCCAGCAGCTCGATTTCCTACGAGCAGTACTTC.